The rows below give T cell receptor beta chains drawn from one sample of a study of blood T cell repertoires in COVID-19. Sequencing was performed with immunoSEQ multiplex PCR; in TCRdb, only in-frame clones are kept and a portion is missing. The table lists about 210,000 clones, roughly 78% of them singletons. The source material was peripheral blood. The receptors stem from a woman between 35 and 50 years old with acute or convalescent COVID-19. Each CDR3 is given with its conserved first and last residue. D genes are given only for firm matches. Clone size is not always given. Where it is, it says once, few, many or a class for expanded clones.

clone size: .
D gene: .
V gene: TRBV25-1
J gene: TRBJ2-2
CDR3 protein: CAGQAFGGGELFF
CDR3 DNA: TGTGCCGGTCAAGCCTTCGGAGGCGGGGAGCTGTTTTTT

clone size: .
D gene: TRBD2
V gene: TRBV10-3
J gene: TRBJ2-7
CDR3 protein: CAISGWTSGSVGEQYF
CDR3 DNA: TGTGCCATCAGTGGCTGGACTAGCGGGAGTGTGGGCGAGCAGTACTTC

clone size: .
D gene: .
V gene: TRBV11-2
J gene: TRBJ1-1
CDR3 protein: CASSNGFQNTEAFF
CDR3 DNA: TGTGCCAGCAGCAACGGGTTTCAGAACACTGAAGCTTTCTTT

clone size: .
D gene: TRBD1
V gene: TRBV5-6
J gene: TRBJ1-1
CDR3 protein: CASIKTGGNTEAFF
CDR3 DNA: TGTGCCAGCATCAAGACAGGGGGCAACACTGAAGCTTTCTTT

clone size: .
D gene: TRBD1
V gene: TRBV2
J gene: TRBJ1-3
CDR3 protein: CASKGQRTGNTIYF
CDR3 DNA: TGTGCCAGCAAGGGACAGAGAACTGGAAACACCATATATTTT

clone size: .
D gene: .
V gene: TRBV6-6
J gene: TRBJ1-3
CDR3 protein: CASSPLGNTIYF
CDR3 DNA: TGTGCCAGCAGTCCCTTGGGAAACACCATATATTTT

clone size: .
D gene: TRBD1
V gene: TRBV19
J gene: TRBJ1-1
CDR3 protein: CASSIGTGAAFF
CDR3 DNA: TGTGCCAGTAGTATAGGGACAGGGGCAGCTTTCTTT

clone size: .
D gene: TRBD2
V gene: TRBV19
J gene: TRBJ2-4
CDR3 protein: CASSTGLAGGKNIQYF
CDR3 DNA: TGTGCCAGTAGTACCGGACTAGCGGGAGGGAAAAACATTCAGTACTTC

clone size: .
D gene: TRBD2
V gene: TRBV4-3
J gene: TRBJ2-1
CDR3 protein: CASSQSVAGGTLNNEQFF
CDR3 DNA: TGCGCCAGCAGCCAGTCGGTAGCGGGAGGGACATTAAACAATGAGCAGTTCTTC

clone size: .
D gene: TRBD2
V gene: TRBV30
J gene: TRBJ2-7
CDR3 protein: CAWNLLAGGYGEQYF
CDR3 DNA: TGTGCCTGGAACTTACTAGCGGGGGGGTATGGCGAGCAGTACTTC

clone size: .
D gene: TRBD1
V gene: TRBV19
J gene: TRBJ2-1
CDR3 protein: CASSMDRASNEQFF
CDR3 DNA: TGTGCCAGTAGTATGGACAGGGCGAGCAATGAGCAGTTCTTC

clone size: .
D gene: TRBD2
V gene: TRBV7-9
J gene: TRBJ2-4
CDR3 protein: CASSRAGGNIQYF
CDR3 DNA: TGTGCCAGCAGCCGAGCGGGGGGAAACATTCAGTACTTC

clone size: once
D gene: .
V gene: TRBV27
J gene: TRBJ2-7
CDR3 protein: CASGHVGYEQYF
CDR3 DNA: TGTGCCAGCGGGCACGTCGGCTACGAGCAGTACTTC

clone size: .
D gene: .
V gene: TRBV19
J gene: TRBJ1-1
CDR3 protein: CASSWRGTEAFF
CDR3 DNA: TGTGCCAGTAGTTGGAGGGGCACTGAAGCTTTCTTT

clone size: .
D gene: .
V gene: TRBV9
J gene: TRBJ2-3
CDR3 protein: CASSSAGTDTQYF
CDR3 DNA: TGTGCCAGCAGCTCGGCGGGGACAGATACGCAGTATTTT

clone size: .
D gene: .
V gene: TRBV5-1
J gene: TRBJ2-2
CDR3 protein: CASSLLGQRATGELFF
CDR3 DNA: TGCGCCAGCAGCTTGTTGGGTCAGCGCGCCACCGGGGAGCTGTTTTTT